The source of this TCR beta chain is a study of blood T cell repertoires in COVID-19. Study summary: Sites in the United States, Italy and Spain provided acute and convalescent COVID-19 samples.

Germline values: CDR1 LNHDA, CDR2 SQIVND (reference sequence). The V end was cut by 9 bases, the J end by 5 bases, with 19 bases between. The CDR3 is 14 amino acids. Authors' methods: Reference gene primers were amplified, and this amplification served to estimate nucleated cell counts. This table comes from immunoSEQ multiplex PCR, and its TCRdb copy is limited to in-frame clones, with some not included. For V, J and clone size, that table is used; D and trimming come from the DNA. The top ten hold about 8.1% of the sample, which has 130,000 or so clones, roughly 84% seen once. Sequencing was done on a sample of peripheral blood. V is TRBV19 and J is TRBJ1-1; TRBD1 is a possible D gene (5 bases). This clonotype was obtained from a man in his thirties or forties with COVID-19, enrolled during active disease. The CDR3 loop reads CASRPFGGETEAFF. CDR3 nucleotide sequence: TGTGCCAGCCGTCCCTTTGGAGGGGAGACTGAAGCTTTCTTT. The complete variable domain, with remaining parts taken from reference TRBV19 and TRBJ1-1, reads DGGITQSPKYLFRKEGQNVTLSCEQNLNHDAMYWYRQDPGQGLRLIYYSQIVNDFQKGDIAEGYSVSREKKESFPLTVTSAQKNPTAFYLCASRPFGGETEAFFGQGTRLTVV.